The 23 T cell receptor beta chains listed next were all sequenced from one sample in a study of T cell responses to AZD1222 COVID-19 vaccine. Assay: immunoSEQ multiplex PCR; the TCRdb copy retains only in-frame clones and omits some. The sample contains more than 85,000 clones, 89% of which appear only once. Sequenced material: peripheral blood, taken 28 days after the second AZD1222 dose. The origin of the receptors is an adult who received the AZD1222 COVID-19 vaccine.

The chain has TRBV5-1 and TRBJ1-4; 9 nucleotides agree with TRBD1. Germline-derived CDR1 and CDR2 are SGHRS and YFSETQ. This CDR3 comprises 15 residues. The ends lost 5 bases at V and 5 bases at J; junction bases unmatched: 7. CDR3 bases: TGCGCCAGCAGAGGACAGGGGAGATGGAATGAAAAACTGTTTTTT. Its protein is CASRGQGRWNEKLFF.

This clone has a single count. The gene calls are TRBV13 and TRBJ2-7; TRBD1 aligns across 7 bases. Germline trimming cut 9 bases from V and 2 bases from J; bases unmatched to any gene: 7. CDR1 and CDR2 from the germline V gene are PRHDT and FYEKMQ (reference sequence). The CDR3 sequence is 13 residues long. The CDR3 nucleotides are TGTGCCAGTGGGGACAGCAGGACCTACGAGCAGTACTTC. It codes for CASGDSRTYEQYF.

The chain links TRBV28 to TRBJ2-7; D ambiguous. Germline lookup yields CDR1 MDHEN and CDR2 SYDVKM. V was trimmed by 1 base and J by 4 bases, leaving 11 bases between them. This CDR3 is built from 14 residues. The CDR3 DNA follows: TGTGCCAGCAGTTTATTGGCAGCGAGATACGAGCAGTACTTC. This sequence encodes CASSLLAARYEQYF.

CDR3 in DNA: TGTGCCAGCTCACCCCCCGCAGGGGGTACGGCTTTCTTT. It specifies CASSPPAGGTAFF. The V call is TRBV18, the J call TRBJ1-1; 7 nucleotides line up with TRBD1. Germline trimming cut 3 bases from V and 11 bases from J; bases unmatched to any gene: 9. Germline loops: CDR1 KGHSH, CDR2 LQKENI. This CDR3 comprises 13 residues.

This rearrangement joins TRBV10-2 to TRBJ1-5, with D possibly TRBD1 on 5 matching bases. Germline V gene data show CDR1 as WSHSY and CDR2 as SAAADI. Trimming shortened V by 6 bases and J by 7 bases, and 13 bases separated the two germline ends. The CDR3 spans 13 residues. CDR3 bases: TGCGCCAGCAGGGACCCTGAGGGGCAGCCCCAGCATTTT. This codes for CASRDPEGQPQHF.

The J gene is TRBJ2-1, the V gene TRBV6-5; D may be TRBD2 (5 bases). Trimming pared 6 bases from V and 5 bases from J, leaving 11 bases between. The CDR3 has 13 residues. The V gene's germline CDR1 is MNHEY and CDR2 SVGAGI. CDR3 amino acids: CASRSGIHNEQFF. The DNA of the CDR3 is TGTGCCAGCAGGTCCGGGATCCACAATGAGCAGTTCTTC.

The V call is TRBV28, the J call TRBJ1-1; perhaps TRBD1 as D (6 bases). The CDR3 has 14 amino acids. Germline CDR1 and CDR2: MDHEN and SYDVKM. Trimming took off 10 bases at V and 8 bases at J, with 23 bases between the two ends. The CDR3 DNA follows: TGTGCCACCAAATTACAGGGCCTCCAGGGAGAAGCTTTCTTT. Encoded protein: CATKLQGLQGEAFF.

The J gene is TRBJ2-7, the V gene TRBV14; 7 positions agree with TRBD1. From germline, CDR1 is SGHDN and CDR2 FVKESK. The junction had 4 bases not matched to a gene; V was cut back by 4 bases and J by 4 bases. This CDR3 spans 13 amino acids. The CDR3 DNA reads TGTGCCAGCAGCCCAGGGACAGCGTACGAGCAGTACTTC. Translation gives CASSPGTAYEQYF.

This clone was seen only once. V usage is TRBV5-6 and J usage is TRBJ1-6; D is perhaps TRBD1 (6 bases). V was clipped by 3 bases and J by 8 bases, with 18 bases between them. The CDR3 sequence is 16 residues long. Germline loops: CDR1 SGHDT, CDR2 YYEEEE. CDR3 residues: CASSWGPGRADSPLHF. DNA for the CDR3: TGTGCCAGCAGCTGGGGGCCGGGCAGGGCGGATTCACCCCTCCACTTT.

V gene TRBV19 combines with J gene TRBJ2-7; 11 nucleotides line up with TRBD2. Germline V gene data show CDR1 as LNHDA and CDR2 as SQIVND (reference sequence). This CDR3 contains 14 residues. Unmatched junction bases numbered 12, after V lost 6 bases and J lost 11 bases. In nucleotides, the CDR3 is TGTGCCAGTAGCTCGGGACTAGCGGCCCATGAGGAGTACTTC. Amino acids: CASSSGLAAHEEYF. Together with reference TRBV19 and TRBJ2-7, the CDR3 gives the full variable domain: DGGITQSPKYLFRKEGQNVTLSCEQNLNHDAMYWYRQDPGQGLRLIYYSQIVNDFQKGDIAEGYSVSREKKESFPLTVTSAQKNPTAFYLCASSSGLAAHEEYFGPGTRLTVT.

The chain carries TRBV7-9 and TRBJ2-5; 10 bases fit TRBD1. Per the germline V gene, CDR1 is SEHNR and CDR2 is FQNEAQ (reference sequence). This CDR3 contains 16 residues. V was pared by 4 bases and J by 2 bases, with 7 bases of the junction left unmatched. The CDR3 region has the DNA TGTGCCAGCAGCTCCGGACAGGGGGTACCTCAAGAGACCCAGTACTTC. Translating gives CASSSGQGVPQETQYF.

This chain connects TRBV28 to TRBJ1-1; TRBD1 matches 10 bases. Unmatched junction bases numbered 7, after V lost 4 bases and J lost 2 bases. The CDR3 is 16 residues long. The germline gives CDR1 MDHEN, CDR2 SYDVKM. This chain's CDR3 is CASSSASTGGNTEAFF. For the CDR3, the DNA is TGTGCCAGCAGTTCGGCCTCGACAGGGGGCAACACTGAAGCTTTCTTT.

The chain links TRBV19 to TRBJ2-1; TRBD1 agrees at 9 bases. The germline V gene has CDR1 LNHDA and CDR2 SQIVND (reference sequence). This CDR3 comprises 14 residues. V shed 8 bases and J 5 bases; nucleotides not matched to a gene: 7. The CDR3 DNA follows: TGTGCCAGTGCGTTCCGGGACAGGGACAATGAGCAGTTCTTC. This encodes CASAFRDRDNEQFF.

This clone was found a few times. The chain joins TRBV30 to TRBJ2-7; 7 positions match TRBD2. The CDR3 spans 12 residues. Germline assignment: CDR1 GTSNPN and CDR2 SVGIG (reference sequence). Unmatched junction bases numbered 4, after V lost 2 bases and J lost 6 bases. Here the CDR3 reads CAWSNGRFEQYF. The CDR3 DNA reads TGTGCCTGGAGTAACGGGAGGTTCGAGCAGTACTTC.

CDR3 loop: CASSLVGGTEAFF. The CDR3 DNA sequence: TGTGCCAGCAGCTTAGTAGGGGGCACTGAAGCTTTCTTT. This chain links TRBV11-2 with TRBJ1-1; tentatively, D is TRBD1 (6 bases). This CDR3 comprises 13 residues. Trimming removed 1 base from V and 4 bases from J, with 7 bases in between. The germline V gene has CDR1 SGHAT and CDR2 FQNNGV.

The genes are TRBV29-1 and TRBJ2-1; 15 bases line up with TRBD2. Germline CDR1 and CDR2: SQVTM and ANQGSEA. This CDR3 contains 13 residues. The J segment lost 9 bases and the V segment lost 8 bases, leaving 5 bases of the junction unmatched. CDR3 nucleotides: TGCAGCCTCCGGACTAGCGGGAGGGTTGAGCAGTTCTTC. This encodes CSLRTSGRVEQFF.

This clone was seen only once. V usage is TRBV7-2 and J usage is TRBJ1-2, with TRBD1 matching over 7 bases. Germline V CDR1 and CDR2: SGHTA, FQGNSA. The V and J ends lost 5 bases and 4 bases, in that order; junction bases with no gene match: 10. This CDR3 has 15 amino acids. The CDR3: CASSVRQGGGYGYTF. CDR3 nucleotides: TGTGCCAGCAGCGTCAGACAGGGCGGTGGCTATGGCTACACCTTC.

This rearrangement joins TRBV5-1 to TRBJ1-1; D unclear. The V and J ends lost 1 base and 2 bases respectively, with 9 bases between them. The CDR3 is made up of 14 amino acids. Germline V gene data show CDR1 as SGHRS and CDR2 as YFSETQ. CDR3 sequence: CASSLQTGNTEAFF. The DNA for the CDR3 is TGCGCCAGCAGCTTGCAAACGGGAAACACTGAAGCTTTCTTT. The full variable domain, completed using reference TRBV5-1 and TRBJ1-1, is KAGVTQTPRYLIKTRGQQVTLSCSPISGHRSVSWYQQTPGQGLQFLFEYFSETQRNKGNFPGRFSGRQFSNSRSEMNVSTLELGDSALYLCASSLQTGNTEAFFGQGTRLTVV.

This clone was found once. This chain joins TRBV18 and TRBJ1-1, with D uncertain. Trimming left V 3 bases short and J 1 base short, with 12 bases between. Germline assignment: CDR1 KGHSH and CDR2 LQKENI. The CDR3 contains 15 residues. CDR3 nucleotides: TGTGCCAGCTCACCCTCGGATATAGGGAACACTGAAGCTTTCTTT. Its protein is CASSPSDIGNTEAFF.

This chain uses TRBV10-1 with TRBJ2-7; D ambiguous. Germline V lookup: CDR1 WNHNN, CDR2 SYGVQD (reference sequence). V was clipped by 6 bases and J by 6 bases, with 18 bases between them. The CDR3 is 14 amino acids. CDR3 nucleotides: TGCGCCAGCAGCACTGGAACTGTAACTTTCGAGCAGTACTTC. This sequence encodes CASSTGTVTFEQYF.

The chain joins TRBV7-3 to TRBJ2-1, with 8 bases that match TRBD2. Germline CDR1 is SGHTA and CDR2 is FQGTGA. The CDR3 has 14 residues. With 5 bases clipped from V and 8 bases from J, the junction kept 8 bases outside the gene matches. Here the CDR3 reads CASSPSGSMDEQFF. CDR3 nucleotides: TGTGCCAGCAGCCCGAGCGGGAGTATGGATGAGCAGTTCTTC.

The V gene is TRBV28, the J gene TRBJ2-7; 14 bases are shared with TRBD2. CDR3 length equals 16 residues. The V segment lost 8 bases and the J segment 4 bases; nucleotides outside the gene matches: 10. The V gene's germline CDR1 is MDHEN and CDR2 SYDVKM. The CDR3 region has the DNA TGTGCCAGCCGAAACTCCGGGACTAGCGGGAGTTACGAGCAGTACTTC. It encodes CASRNSGTSGSYEQYF.

CDR3 nucleotides: TGTGCCAGCTCAGGACAGTCGAGCTCTGGAAACACCATATATTTT. Its translation is CASSGQSSSGNTIYF. The V call is TRBV18, the J call TRBJ1-3; D perhaps matches TRBD1 (6 bases). Trimming shortened V by 5 bases and J by 0 bases, and 11 bases separated the two germline ends. This CDR3 spans 15 amino acids. Per germline, CDR1 KGHSH and CDR2 LQKENI.